Reported below is one T cell receptor (beta chain). This record belongs to a study of cytomegalovirus exposure and HLA in healthy donors. This CDR3 contains 16 residues. The germline V gene has CDR1 SGHTA and CDR2 FQGTGA. J gave up 5 bases and V 3 bases, and 8 bases lay outside the gene matches. Primers included in the PCR were 60 Vbeta and 13 Jbeta primers. Data came from immunoSEQ multiplex PCR; TCRdb stores just in-frame clones and leaves some out. The table has about 160,000 clones, roughly four fifths seen once. The sample taken for sequencing was PBMCs. The receptor was derived from a girl aged 2 to 9 in good health and CMV-seropositive. This chain links TRBV7-3 with TRBJ2-2; 8 bases map to TRBD2. CDR3 sequence reads: CASSFSGTSYTGELFF. The CDR3 DNA follows: TGTGCCAGCAGCTTTTCTGGGACTAGTTATACCGGGGAGCTGTTTTTT.